This TCR beta chain was obtained from a study of blood T cells in healthy people across ages. General study findings and limits: The percentage of naive T cells correlated strongly with TCR beta diversity.

A note on this clonotype: The antigen is not known.

For the second PCR, which ran for about 6 to 11 cycles, a sample-barcoded 5' primer and a J-beta primer mix were used. Each cDNA molecule was tagged by a template-switch adaptor that had 12 random nucleotides. TCRdb re-called the 5' RACE reads with MiXCR, one entry per CDR3 protein. Of 800,000 to 900,000 distinct CDR3 sequences listed, approximately 65% were seen once; the top ten hold roughly 25%. With V trimmed by 10 bases and J by 5 bases, 5 bases remained unmatched. There are 13 residues in the CDR3. In germline, CDR1 is ENHRY, CDR2 SYGVKD. The sequenced material came from blood. This chain joins TRBV10-3 and TRBJ2-1; 10 bases match TRBD2. This receptor was identified in a man aged 25-40 years in good health. CDR3 nucleotides: TGTGCCACCTCTAGCGGGGGTAACAATGAGCAGTTCTTC. It yields the protein CATSSGGNNEQFF.